Listed below are T cell receptor beta chains from one sample, sequenced in a study of human T cells and chemical hapten exposure. TCRdb fed the RACE reads into MiXCR, producing one record per CDR3 protein. The sample shows some 180,000 distinct CDR3 sequences, about 20% of them seen only once. The sequenced sample was whole blood, obtained in connection with sensitization to the hapten diphenylcyclopropenone (DPC). All receptors derive from a woman between 50 and 59 years old with alopecia areata. Some clones in this sample may be carry-over from other donors' samples. The CDR3 runs from the conserved cysteine through the conserved F or W. The D gene is left open where the match is weak. Expanded clones are given a class, and other clones once, few, many or no size at all.

TRBD2	TRBV2	TRBJ2-7	NA	CASRPGGSAHEQYF	TGTGCCAGCCGTCCTGGCGGGAGTGCCCACGAGCAGTACTTC
NA	TRBV27	TRBJ2-7	NA	CASRRRGSYEQYF	TGTGCCAGCAGGCGCAGGGGTTCCTACGAGCAGTACTTC
TRBD2	TRBV9	TRBJ2-1	NA	CASSVDWTSGYNEQFF	TGTGCCAGCAGCGTAGACTGGACTAGCGGATACAATGAGCAGTTCTTC
NA	TRBV4-1	TRBJ2-1	NA	CASSQLDDFSYNEQFF	TGCGCCAGCAGCCAGTTAGACGACTTCTCCTACAATGAGCAGTTCTTC
TRBD1	TRBV29-1	TRBJ1-1	many	CSGQGQGGLAEAFF	TGCAGCGGTCAAGGACAGGGAGGTTTAGCTGAAGCTTTCTTT
TRBD2	TRBV7-8	TRBJ2-7	NA	CASSAGGLAGYEQYF	TGTGCCAGCAGCGCCGGAGGACTAGCGGGATACGAGCAGTACTTC
TRBD1	TRBV20-1	TRBJ1-6	NA	CSARRGDRAGSPLHF	TGCAGTGCTAGGAGGGGGGACAGGGCCGGTTCACCCCTCCACTTT
NA	TRBV18	TRBJ1-5	NA	CASSREGQAGQPQHF	TGTGCCAGCTCCAGGGAGGGCCAGGCTGGGCAGCCCCAGCATTTT
NA	TRBV3-1	TRBJ2-7	NA	CASSHQGNYEQYF	TGTGCCAGCAGCCACCAGGGTAACTACGAGCAGTACTTC
TRBD1	TRBV12-3/TRBV12-4	TRBJ2-2	few	CASTWTGGPTGELFF	TGTGCCAGCACCTGGACAGGGGGCCCTACCGGGGAGCTGTTTTTT
TRBD2	TRBV29-1	TRBJ2-7	few	CSVEGRAYEQYF	TGCAGCGTTGAGGGGAGGGCTTACGAGCAGTACTTC
TRBD2	TRBV5-4	TRBJ2-1	NA	CASSAGGPSRDEQFF	TGTGCCAGCAGCGCGGGAGGGCCAAGTAGAGATGAGCAGTTCTTC
TRBD2	TRBV11-2	TRBJ2-3	NA	CASSPGTSLGTQYF	TGTGCCAGCAGCCCAGGGACTAGTCTGGGTACGCAGTATTTT
NA	TRBV19	TRBJ1-5	once	CASRLWGFPNQLQHF	TGTGCCAGTAGACTGTGGGGTTTCCCCAATCAGCTCCAGCATTTT
TRBD1	TRBV7-2	TRBJ2-1	few	CASSLGGTVNEQFF	TGTGCCAGCAGCTTAGGTGGGACAGTCAATGAGCAGTTCTTC
NA	TRBV20-1	TRBJ1-6	many	CSAKGDHNSPLHF	TGCAGTGCTAAGGGTGACCATAATTCACCCCTCCACTTT
TRBD2	TRBV4-1	TRBJ2-1	many	CASSPEDGRVEQFF	TGCGCCAGCAGCCCTGAGGACGGGAGGGTTGAGCAGTTCTTC
TRBD1	TRBV24-1	TRBJ2-4	few	CATSELTGGPQYF	TGTGCCACCAGTGAACTTACAGGGGGCCCTCAGTACTTC
NA	TRBV7-9	TRBJ2-3	few	CASTRGVDTQYF	TGTGCCAGCACCCGCGGGGTAGATACGCAGTATTTT
NA	TRBV4-2	TRBJ1-5	NA	CASSPEPKESNQPQHF	TGTGCCAGCAGCCCTGAGCCCAAGGAGAGCAATCAGCCCCAGCATTTT
NA	TRBV2	TRBJ1-3	few	CASKGGNTIYF	TGTGCCAGCAAAGGAGGAAACACCATATATTTT
NA	TRBV7-8	TRBJ2-5	few	CASSLGTPRQETQYF	TGTGCCAGCAGCTTAGGGACTCCTAGACAAGAGACCCAGTACTTC
NA	TRBV7-8	TRBJ2-7	few	CASSTGTVLVQYF	TGTGCCAGCAGCACCGGGACCGTCCTCGTGCAGTACTTC
NA	TRBV4-2	TRBJ2-3	NA	CASSQTDPTDTQYF	TGTGCCAGCAGCCAAACCGACCCCACAGATACGCAGTATTTT
NA	TRBV6-6	TRBJ2-3	few	CASSYDAGAGTDTQYF	TGTGCCAGCAGTTACGACGCAGGGGCTGGCACAGATACGCAGTATTTT
NA	TRBV20-1	TRBJ1-3	NA	CSARETTASSGNTIYF	TGCAGTGCTAGAGAAACCACGGCTAGCTCTGGAAACACCATATATTTT
NA	TRBV7-3	TRBJ2-5	NA	CASSLQGYQETQYF	TGTGCCAGCAGCTTACAGGGTTACCAAGAGACCCAGTACTTC
NA	TRBV7-6	TRBJ1-4	few	CASSLGGDGEKLFF	TGTGCCAGCAGCTTAGGGGGAGATGGAGAAAAACTGTTTTTT